This section outlines one TCR beta chain sequence together with its context. Germline lookup yields CDR1 SNHLY and CDR2 FYNNEI. The CDR3 totals 13 residues. V was cut by 7 bases and J by 3 bases, with 13 bases left in between. This sample is part of a study of blood T cell repertoires in COVID-19. Study at large: Both acute and convalescent COVID-19 samples were obtained from the United States, Italy and Spain. Sample material is recorded as cDNA or gDNA derived from T cells, B-cell-depleted T cells, or PBMCs.

In the study's own analysis: Reference gene primer amplification gave nucleated cell count estimates. This table comes from immunoSEQ multiplex PCR, and its TCRdb copy is limited to in-frame clones, with some not included. Clone size and V and J calls were adopted from that table, with D and trimming inferred from the DNA. This repertoire shows around 140,000 clones, around 82% found once; its top ten account for 1.4%. V gene TRBV2 combines with J gene TRBJ2-7; no clear D gene. The clonotype originates from a man between 60 and 70 years old with acute or convalescent COVID-19. Sequenced: peripheral blood. CDR3 in amino acids: CASTDGQDYEQYF. The CDR3 DNA is TGTGCCAGCACCGACGGCCAGGACTACGAGCAGTACTTC.